Listed here are 17 T cell receptor beta chains from one sample, sequenced in a study of blood T cell repertoires in COVID-19 (dated by TCRdb to 2020 to 2021). Library creation used the immunoSEQ multiplex PCR assay. Imported from immuneACCESS, the table was reduced by TCRdb to in-frame sequences with V and J called. These copies leave out some clones; in studies compared against another copy, an unresolved V gene accounts for under half, and the cause of the remainder is not known. The sample yields roughly 180,000 clones; 85% were counted once. In total, the top ten clones hold roughly 7.7% of the sample. The specimen sequenced was peripheral blood. Every receptor here comes from a woman between 55 and 75 years old with acute or convalescent COVID-19.

J is TRBJ1-5 and V is TRBV28; perhaps TRBD1 as D (6 bases). CDR1 MDHEN and CDR2 SYDVKM come from the germline V gene. V lost 6 bases, J lost 1 base, and 13 bases lay in between. The length of the CDR3 is 15 residues. The CDR3 sequence is CASRQGLGSNQPQHF. In DNA form, the CDR3 reads TGTGCCAGCAGACAGGGCTTGGGGAGCAATCAGCCCCAGCATTTT.

V gene TRBV19 combines with J gene TRBJ1-2, with 7 positions matching TRBD1. CDR3 length: 16 residues. The V gene's germline CDR1 is LNHDA and CDR2 SQIVND (reference sequence). The trim removed 6 bases at V and 4 bases at J, leaving 14 bases unmatched. The CDR3 loop reads CASSDRGQGVPYGYTF. The CDR3 nucleotides are TGTGCCAGTAGCGACCGGGGGCAGGGGGTTCCCTATGGCTACACCTTC. The entire variable domain, with the rest obtained from reference TRBV19 and TRBJ1-2, is as follows: DGGITQSPKYLFRKEGQNVTLSCEQNLNHDAMYWYRQDPGQGLRLIYYSQIVNDFQKGDIAEGYSVSREKKESFPLTVTSAQKNPTAFYLCASSDRGQGVPYGYTFGSGTRLTVV.

The CDR3 region has the DNA TGTGCCACCAGCACCCAACTAGCGAATGAGCAGTTCTTC. Protein product: CATSTQLANEQFF. The chain is built from TRBV15 and TRBJ2-1; 7 bases match TRBD2. The CDR3 runs to 13 residues. V lost 4 bases, J lost 7 bases, and 4 bases stayed unmatched. Germline V gives CDR1 LNHNV, CDR2 YYDKDF (reference sequence).

The genes are TRBV6-1 and TRBJ1-1; 8 bases agree with TRBD1. V trimming: 4 bases; J trimming: 4 bases; junction bases outside the gene matches: 11. Germline values: CDR1 MNHNS, CDR2 SASEGT. The CDR3 covers 16 residues. The CDR3 sequence is CASSGAGQVRGTEAFF. The CDR3 DNA reads as TGTGCCAGCAGTGGGGCGGGACAGGTCAGAGGCACTGAAGCTTTCTTT.

This clone was seen only a few times. The CDR3 DNA reads as TGTGCCAGCAGTGAGGCGGGGCTCACCGGGGAGCTGTTTTTT. Translation gives CASSEAGLTGELFF. This rearrangement joins TRBV2 to TRBJ2-2; TRBD2 might be the D (6 bases). Germline loops: CDR1 SNHLY, CDR2 FYNNEI. The CDR3 length is 14 residues. Trimming took off 3 bases at V and 4 bases at J, with 9 bases between the two ends.

This chain joins TRBV20-1 and TRBJ2-1; 14 bases match TRBD2. V trimming: 6 bases; J trimming: 16 bases; junction bases outside the gene matches: 11. The CDR3 is 13 amino acids. Germline CDR1 reads DFQATT; CDR2 reads SNEGSKA (reference sequence). The CDR3 spells CSASSGTSGRLFF. DNA of the CDR3: TGCAGTGCCAGTTCCGGGACTAGCGGGAGACTTTTCTTC.

The V gene is TRBV29-1, the J gene TRBJ2-1; the D gene is possibly TRBD1 (6 bases). This CDR3 spans 15 amino acids. CDR1 SQVTM and CDR2 ANQGSEA come from the germline V gene. The V end was cut by 1 base, the J end by 2 bases, with 12 bases between. Written as DNA, the CDR3 is TGCAGCGTTGAAGGTGGCAGGGGCACCTACAATGAGCAGTTCTTC. Residues: CSVEGGRGTYNEQFF.

This clone was detected once. J is TRBJ1-2 and V is TRBV15; D not certain. Trimming left V 0 bases short and J 1 base short, with 15 bases between. The CDR3 is made up of 17 amino acids. The germline V gene encodes CDR1 LNHNV and CDR2 YYDKDF (reference sequence). The CDR3 loop is CATSRDRGSGSNYGYTF. The CDR3 DNA reads TGTGCCACCAGCAGAGATCGAGGATCCGGGAGTAACTATGGCTACACCTTC.

This chain uses TRBV10-1 with TRBJ2-2; D not resolved. The CDR3 totals 13 residues. The V end lost 8 bases, the J end lost 6 bases, and 13 bases lay between the germline ends. Germline CDR1 WNHNN, CDR2 SYGVQD (reference sequence). The CDR3 DNA follows: TGCGCCAGCGGGCAGGTGCCGGCCGGGGAGCTGTTTTTT. Amino acids: CASGQVPAGELFF.

With respect to this clone: Other DNA sequences in the sample encode the same CDR3. The V gene is TRBV3-1 (or the pseudogene TRBV3-2), the J gene TRBJ1-1; TRBD1 is a possible D gene (5 bases). CDR1 and CDR2 (germline): LGHDT, YNNKEL (reference sequence). V was clipped by 4 bases and J by 4 bases, with 10 bases between them. This CDR3 contains 13 residues. This chain's CDR3 is CASSRTGGTEAFF. The CDR3 nucleotides are TGTGCCAGCAGCCGAACGGGGGGCACTGAAGCTTTCTTT.

The chain is built from TRBV7-9 and TRBJ2-1; TRBD1 is a possible D gene (5 bases). The CDR3 has 15 amino acids. The ends were cut back, 0 bases at V and 7 bases at J, with 13 bases in the middle. CDR1 and CDR2 from the germline V gene are SEHNR and FQNEAQ (reference sequence). CDR3 in DNA: TGTGCCAGCAGCTTAGCGCGATTGAAGGGGAATGAGCAGTTCTTC. It codes for CASSLARLKGNEQFF.

The gene calls are TRBV11-2 and TRBJ2-4, with 8 bases aligning to TRBD2. Germline CDR1 reads SGHAT; CDR2 reads FQNNGV. The CDR3 is 15 residues long. V dropped 2 bases and J dropped 3; count of bases not matched to a gene: 3. CDR3 DNA: TGTGCCAGCAGCTTAATCGGGAGGGGCAAAAACATTCAGTACTTC. Residues: CASSLIGRGKNIQYF.

The chain carries TRBV7-8 and TRBJ2-1, with TRBD2 matching over 11 bases. Trimming cost V 3 bases and J 6 bases; bases outside gene matches: 10. The CDR3 totals 17 residues. Looked up from germline, CDR1 is SGHVS and CDR2 is FQNEAQ. The CDR3 reads CASSLRGGSGRANEQFF. As DNA, the CDR3 is TGTGCCAGCAGCTTGCGCGGGGGTAGCGGGAGGGCCAATGAGCAGTTCTTC. The variable domain in full, with the rest retrieved from reference TRBV7-8 and TRBJ2-1, is GAGVSQSPRYKVAKRGQDVALRCDPISGHVSLFWYQQALGQGPEFLTYFQNEAQLDKSGLPSDRFFAERPEGSVSTLKIQRTQQEDSAVYLCASSLRGGSGRANEQFFGPGTRLTVL.

The chain couples TRBV29-1 to TRBJ2-2; the match to TRBD1 covers 9 bases. Per germline, CDR1 SQVTM and CDR2 ANQGSEA. The V gene end was trimmed by 8 bases and the J gene end by 4 bases; junction bases not matched to a gene: 2. The CDR3 is made up of 12 amino acids. This CDR3 is CSTGQGTGELFF. CDR3 in DNA: TGCAGCACGGGACAGGGCACCGGGGAGCTGTTTTTT.

The chain joins TRBV5-4 to TRBJ1-1; perhaps TRBD1 as D (6 bases). The V gene lost 4 bases and the J gene lost 4 bases, with 17 bases spanning the gap. The germline V gene has CDR1 SGHNT and CDR2 YYREEE (reference sequence). This CDR3 contains 15 residues. The CDR3 DNA is TGTGCCAGCAGCCAAGTGGCAGGGGTGGGCACTGAAGCTTTCTTT. It encodes CASSQVAGVGTEAFF.

This clone was seen once. V usage is TRBV29-1 and J usage is TRBJ1-2; unclear D gene. Trimming took off 5 bases at V and 8 bases at J, with 21 bases between the two ends. Germline V gives CDR1 SQVTM, CDR2 ANQGSEA. The CDR3 covers 14 residues. The DNA of the CDR3 is TGCAGCGTTCAACTTGGTGCGGGTCTGATAGGCTACACCTTC. Protein product: CSVQLGAGLIGYTF.

Concerning this clone itself: A read error may account for a junction end that differs from germline. The CDR3 here is CASSLGRQLVQETQYF. The CDR3 DNA reads as TGTGCCAGCAGTTTAGGACGACAGCTCGTTCAAGAGACCCAGTACTTC. V usage is TRBV13 and J usage is TRBJ2-5; D perhaps matches TRBD1 (5 bases). The CDR3 has 16 amino acids. Germline CDR1 is PRHDT and CDR2 is FYEKMQ (reference sequence).